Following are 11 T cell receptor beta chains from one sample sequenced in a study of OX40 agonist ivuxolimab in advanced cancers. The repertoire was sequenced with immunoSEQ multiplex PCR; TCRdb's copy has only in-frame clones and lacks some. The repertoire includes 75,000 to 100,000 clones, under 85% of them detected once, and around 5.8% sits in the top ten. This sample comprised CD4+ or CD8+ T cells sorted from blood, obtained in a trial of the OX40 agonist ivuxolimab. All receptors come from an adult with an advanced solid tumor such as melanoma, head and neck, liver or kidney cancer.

The CDR3 DNA follows: TGTGCCAGCAGCTTGCAAGGCGGGACAGGGTTGGCCAACGTCCTGACTTTC. Its translation is CASSLQGGTGLANVLTF. This rearrangement joins TRBV5-4 to TRBJ2-6, with TRBD1 identical over 9 bases. CDR3 length equals 17 residues. V dropped 1 base and J dropped 6; count of bases not matched to a gene: 8. Germline V lookup: CDR1 SGHNT, CDR2 YYREEE (reference sequence).

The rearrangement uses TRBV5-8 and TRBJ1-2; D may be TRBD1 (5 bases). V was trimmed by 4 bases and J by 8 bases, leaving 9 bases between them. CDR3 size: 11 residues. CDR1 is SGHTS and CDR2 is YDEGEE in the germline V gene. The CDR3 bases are TGTGCCAGCAGCCTAGGGGTAGGCTACACCTTC. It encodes CASSLGVGYTF.

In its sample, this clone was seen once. The CDR3 loop is CASSYGQSTNEKLFF. The CDR3 DNA sequence: TGTGCCAGCAGTTACGGCCAATCAACTAATGAAAAACTGTTTTTT. The V and J genes are TRBV6-6 and TRBJ1-4; D gene uncertain. V lost 2 bases, J lost 0 bases, and 7 bases lay in between. CDR1 and CDR2 from the germline V gene are MNHNY and SVGAGI (reference sequence). The length of the CDR3 is 15 residues.

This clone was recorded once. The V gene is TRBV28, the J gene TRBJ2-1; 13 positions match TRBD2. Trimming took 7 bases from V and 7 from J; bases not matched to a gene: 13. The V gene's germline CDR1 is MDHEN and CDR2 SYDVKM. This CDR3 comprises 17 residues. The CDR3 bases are TGTGCCAGCACCCCGGGACTAGCGGGACCCTATATAAATGAGCAGTTCTTC. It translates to CASTPGLAGPYINEQFF.

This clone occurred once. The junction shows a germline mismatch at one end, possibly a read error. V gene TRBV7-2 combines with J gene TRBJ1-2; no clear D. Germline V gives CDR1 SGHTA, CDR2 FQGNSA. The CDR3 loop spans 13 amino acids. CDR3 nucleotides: TGTGCCAGCACCTTAACGCTGAACTATGGCTACACCTTC. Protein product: CASTLTLNYGYTF.

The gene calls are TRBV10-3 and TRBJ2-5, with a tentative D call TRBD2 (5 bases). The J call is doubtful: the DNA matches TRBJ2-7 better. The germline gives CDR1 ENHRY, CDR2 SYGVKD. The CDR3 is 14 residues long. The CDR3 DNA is TGTGCCATCCGGATGGGGAGCTTAACCTACGAGCAGTACTTC. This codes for CAIRMGSLTYEQYF.

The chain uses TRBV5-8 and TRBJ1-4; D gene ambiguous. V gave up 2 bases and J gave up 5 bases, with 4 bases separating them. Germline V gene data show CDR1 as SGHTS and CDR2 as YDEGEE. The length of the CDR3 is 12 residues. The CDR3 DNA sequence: TGTGCCAGCAGCTTCTCCAATGAAAAACTGTTTTTT. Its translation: CASSFSNEKLFF.

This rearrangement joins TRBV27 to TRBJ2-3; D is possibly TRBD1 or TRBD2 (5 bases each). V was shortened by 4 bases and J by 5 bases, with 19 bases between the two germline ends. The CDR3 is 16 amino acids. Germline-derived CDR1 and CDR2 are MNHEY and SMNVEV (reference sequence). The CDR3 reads CASSSGLPARGDTQYF. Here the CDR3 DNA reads TGTGCCAGCAGTTCTGGACTGCCTGCGAGGGGAGATACGCAGTATTTT.

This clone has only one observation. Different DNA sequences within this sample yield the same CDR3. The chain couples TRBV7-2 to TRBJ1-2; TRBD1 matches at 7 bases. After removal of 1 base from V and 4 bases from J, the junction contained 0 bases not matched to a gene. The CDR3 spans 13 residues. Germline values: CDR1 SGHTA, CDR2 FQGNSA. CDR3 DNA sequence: TGTGCCAGCAGCTTAGACAGGGGCTATGGCTACACCTTC. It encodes CASSLDRGYGYTF.

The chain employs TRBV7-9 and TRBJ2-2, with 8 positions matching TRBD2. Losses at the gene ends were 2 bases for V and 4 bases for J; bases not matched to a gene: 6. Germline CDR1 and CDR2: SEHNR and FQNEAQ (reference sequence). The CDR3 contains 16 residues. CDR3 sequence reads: CASSLMGSGITGELFF. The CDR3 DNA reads TGTGCCAGCAGCTTAATGGGTAGCGGGATCACCGGGGAGCTGTTTTTT.

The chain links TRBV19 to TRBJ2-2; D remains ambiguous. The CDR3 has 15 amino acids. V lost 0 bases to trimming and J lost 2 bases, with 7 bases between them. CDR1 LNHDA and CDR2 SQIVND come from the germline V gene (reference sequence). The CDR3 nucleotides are TGTGCCAGTAGTATAGAAGGCCCTAACACCGGGGAGCTGTTTTTT. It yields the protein CASSIEGPNTGELFF.